This TCR beta chain stems from a study of blood T cell repertoires in COVID-19. This CDR3 region has 14 residues. Germline CDR1 and CDR2: LNHNV and YYDKDF (reference sequence). The V end lost 3 bases, the J end lost 4 bases, and 12 bases lay between the germline ends. Assay: immunoSEQ multiplex PCR; the TCRdb copy retains only in-frame clones and omits some. Of approximately 230,000 clones in the sample, roughly 89% are singletons; the top ten hold 3.5% to 5%. This sequence joins TRBV15 and TRBJ1-1, with D tentatively TRBD1 (5 bases). This TCR was recovered from a woman aged 25 to 39 who had recovered from COVID-19. Sequenced material: PBMCs or T cells enriched from blood (not recorded which). CDR3 sequence: CATSSPQGFTEAFF. In DNA form, the CDR3 reads TGTGCCACCAGCAGCCCCCAGGGATTCACTGAAGCTTTCTTT.